Listed here are 11 T cell receptor beta chains from one sample, sequenced in a study of circulating tumor DNA in untreated peripheral T-cell lymphoma. The protocol was immunoSEQ multiplex PCR, while the TCRdb copy is restricted to in-frame clones and leaves out a portion. The sample records fewer than 3,500 clones, approximately 60% being singletons. The sequenced sample was tumor tissue. All receptors derive from a human donor with peripheral T-cell lymphoma.

The chain employs TRBV6-1 and TRBJ2-3, with TRBD2 matching over 7 bases. V was pared by 2 bases and J by 2 bases, with 7 bases of the junction left unmatched. CDR1 is MNHNS and CDR2 is SASEGT in the germline V gene. This CDR3 spans 16 amino acids. The CDR3 nucleotides are TGTGCCAGCAGTGAACGGACAAGCGGGGACACAGATACGCAGTATTTT. This sequence encodes CASSERTSGDTDTQYF.

This sequence joins TRBV5-1 and TRBJ1-2; possibly TRBD1 for D (5 bases). Germline-derived CDR1 and CDR2 are SGHRS and YFSETQ. This CDR3 region has 14 residues. V was trimmed by 4 bases and J by 4 bases, leaving 14 bases between them. The DNA for the CDR3 is TGCGCCAGCAGCGAGAGGGACGGGGGCTATGGCTACACCTTC. This gives the protein CASSERDGGYGYTF.

This chain uses TRBV12-5 with TRBJ2-7; 10 nucleotides match TRBD2. CDR3 length: 13 residues. CDR1 and CDR2 from the germline V gene are LGHNT and FRNRAP. The CDR3 sequence is CASGGGPPYEQYF. CDR3 nucleotide sequence: TGTGCCAGCGGGGGGGGACCTCCCTACGAGCAGTACTTC. Full variable domain (remainder filled in from reference TRBV12-5 and TRBJ2-7): DARVTQTPRHKVTEMGQEVTMRCQPILGHNTVFWYRQTMMQGLELLAYFRNRAPLDDSGMPKDRFSAEMPDATLATLKIQPSEPRDSAVYFCASGGGPPYEQYFGPGTRLTVT.

The V gene is TRBV6-7, the J gene TRBJ1-1; D is unclear. TRBV6-7 is placed among ORFs of uncertain function. Trimming removed 3 bases at V and 1 base at J, with 9 bases between. The CDR3 totals 14 residues. CDR3 DNA sequence: TGTGCCAGCAGTTATGAGCAGGAGAACACTGAAGCTTTCTTT. It encodes CASSYEQENTEAFF.

V and J are TRBV19 and TRBJ2-7; the D is unclear. V lost 1 base and J 0 bases, leaving 28 bases between the germline ends. The germline gives CDR1 LNHDA, CDR2 SQIVND (reference sequence). This CDR3 has 21 residues. The CDR3 loop reads CASSIVYLVRTGSRSSYEQYF. In DNA, the CDR3 is TGTGCCAGTAGTATAGTCTATTTGGTAAGGACCGGGTCCCGTAGCTCCTACGAGCAGTACTTC. The whole variable domain, filled in from reference TRBV19 and TRBJ2-7, reads DGGITQSPKYLFRKEGQNVTLSCEQNLNHDAMYWYRQDPGQGLRLIYYSQIVNDFQKGDIAEGYSVSREKKESFPLTVTSAQKNPTAFYLCASSIVYLVRTGSRSSYEQYFGPGTRLTVT.

The V and J genes are TRBV29-1 and TRBJ2-5; 7 bases align to TRBD2. The germline V gene encodes CDR1 SQVTM and CDR2 ANQGSEA. With V trimmed by 8 bases and J by 5 bases, 8 bases remained unmatched. CDR3 length: 12 amino acids. The CDR3 loop reads CSTSGTGETQYF. DNA for the CDR3: TGCAGCACCAGCGGGACCGGGGAGACCCAGTACTTC.

The count of this clone is one. The J gene is TRBJ1-3, the V gene TRBV6-7; no firm D call. TRBV6-7 counts as an open reading frame of uncertain function. V lost 7 bases and J lost 0, with 16 bases in between. The CDR3 has 16 residues. The CDR3 spells CASIRSREISGNTIYF. CDR3 DNA sequence: TGTGCCAGCATCCGAAGTAGGGAAATCTCTGGAAACACCATATATTTT.

This clone was picked up a small number of times. This rearrangement joins TRBV11-3 to TRBJ2-7; 13 bases are a match to TRBD2. There are 18 residues in the CDR3. The V gene's germline CDR1 is SGHNT and CDR2 YENEEA. The J segment lost 3 bases and the V segment lost 3 bases, leaving 11 bases of the junction unmatched. The CDR3 DNA is TGTGCCAGCAGCTTGGCCGGTGGGACTAGCGGGGCGGGCTACGAGCAGTACTTC. Translated, it gives CASSLAGGTSGAGYEQYF.

The V and J genes are TRBV14 and TRBJ2-5; maybe TRBD1 (5 bases). CDR3 length: 15 residues. Germline V gene sequence: CDR1 SGHDN, CDR2 FVKESK. V shed 0 bases and J shed 5 bases, with 13 bases lying between them. The CDR3 sequence: CASSQDLWGSETQYF. The CDR3 DNA follows: TGTGCCAGCAGCCAAGATCTGTGGGGCAGCGAGACCCAGTACTTC. The full variable domain, completed using reference TRBV14 and TRBJ2-5, is EAGVTQFPSHSVIEKGQTVTLRCDPISGHDNLYWYRRVMGKEIKFLLHFVKESKQDESGMPNNRFLAERTGGTYSTLKVQPAELEDSGVYFCASSQDLWGSETQYFGPGTRLLVL.

This clone was observed a handful of times. This chain joins TRBV19 and TRBJ2-3; the D is unclear. Germline CDR1 LNHDA, CDR2 SQIVND (reference sequence). The CDR3 loop spans 14 amino acids. Trimming removed 9 bases at V and 1 base at J, with 14 bases between. CDR3 in DNA: TGTGCCAGCGAAGACAAGTCTGGCACAGATACGCAGTATTTT. Translated, it gives CASEDKSGTDTQYF.

This clone was seen more than once but under ten times. The chain couples TRBV10-2 to TRBJ1-6; D may be TRBD1 (6 bases). The V and J ends lost 3 bases and 5 bases respectively, with 11 bases between them. CDR3 length: 15 residues. The V gene's germline CDR1 is WSHSY and CDR2 SAAADI. The CDR3 bases are TGCGCCAGCAGTGACAGGGGACACCATAATTCACCCCTCCACTTT. As protein: CASSDRGHHNSPLHF.